The rows below give T cell receptor beta chains drawn from one sample of a study of T cells in Graves' hyperthyroidism and ophthalmopathy. TCRdb re-called the multiplex PCR reads through MiXCR, storing one row per CDR3 protein. The sample lists under 300,000 distinct CDR3 sequences, 13% occurring once. The sample was blood. Source of these receptors: a woman aged 25 to 39 with Graves' hyperthyroidism that later progressed to Graves' ophthalmopathy. Both conserved end residues are part of each CDR3. Fields, in order: V gene, D gene, J gene, clone size, CDR3 protein, CDR3 DNA. D genes are given only for firm matches. Clone size is stated in some rows and not others, as once, few, many or a class when expanded.

v_gene: TRBV19
d_gene: TRBD1
j_gene: TRBJ1-4
abundance: -
CDR3aa: CASRPQDRGSEKLFF
CDR3nt: TGTGCCAGTCGACCCCAAGACAGGGGGTCTGAAAAACTGTTTTTT

v_gene: TRBV7-8
d_gene: -
j_gene: TRBJ2-1
abundance: many
CDR3aa: CASSFKESSYNEQFF
CDR3nt: TGTGCCAGCAGCTTTAAAGAGAGCTCCTACAATGAGCAGTTCTTC

v_gene: TRBV14
d_gene: -
j_gene: TRBJ2-5
abundance: many
CDR3aa: CASSQSEGTQETQYF
CDR3nt: TGTGCCAGCAGCCAATCCGAAGGGACGCAAGAGACCCAGTACTTC

v_gene: TRBV7-8
d_gene: -
j_gene: TRBJ1-1
abundance: many
CDR3aa: CASSLGGAGNTEAFF
CDR3nt: TGTGCCAGCAGCTTAGGAGGGGCCGGGAACACTGAAGCTTTCTTT

v_gene: TRBV12-3/TRBV12-4
d_gene: -
j_gene: TRBJ2-7
abundance: many
CDR3aa: CASSLGDFISSYEQYF
CDR3nt: TGTGCCAGCAGTTTAGGGGATTTTATAAGCTCCTACGAGCAGTACTTC

v_gene: TRBV7-2
d_gene: TRBD1
j_gene: TRBJ2-2
abundance: many
CDR3aa: CASSPGTGGVGTGELFF
CDR3nt: TGTGCCAGCAGCCCAGGGACAGGGGGGGTGGGCACCGGGGAGCTGTTTTTT

v_gene: TRBV6-1
d_gene: -
j_gene: TRBJ1-2
abundance: -
CDR3aa: CASMAQGSAIGGYTF
CDR3nt: TGTGCCAGCATGGCCCAAGGCAGCGCGATTGGTGGCTACACCTTC

v_gene: TRBV19
d_gene: TRBD2
j_gene: TRBJ2-7
abundance: many
CDR3aa: CASSMASGSSYEQYF
CDR3nt: TGTGCCAGTAGTATGGCTAGCGGGAGCTCCTACGAGCAGTACTTC

v_gene: TRBV18
d_gene: TRBD1
j_gene: TRBJ2-2
abundance: -
CDR3aa: CASSPRLGRGSTGELFF
CDR3nt: TGTGCCAGCTCACCACGTCTGGGCAGGGGGTCCACCGGGGAGCTGTTTTTT

v_gene: TRBV4-1
d_gene: -
j_gene: TRBJ1-2
abundance: many
CDR3aa: CASSQDLREANYGYTF
CDR3nt: TGCGCCAGCAGCCAAGACCTGCGGGAAGCTAACTATGGCTACACCTTC

v_gene: TRBV7-6
d_gene: -
j_gene: TRBJ1-5
abundance: -
CDR3aa: CASSLDSGYNQPQHF
CDR3nt: TGTGCCAGCAGTCTCGACTCAGGGTACAATCAGCCCCAGCATTTT

v_gene: TRBV2
d_gene: -
j_gene: TRBJ2-7
abundance: many
CDR3aa: CASSDSGVKNEQYF
CDR3nt: TGTGCCAGCAGTGACTCCGGGGTAAAGAACGAGCAGTACTTC

v_gene: TRBV30
d_gene: -
j_gene: TRBJ2-6
abundance: many
CDR3aa: CALGSGANVLTF
CDR3nt: TGTGCTCTAGGGTCTGGGGCCAACGTCCTGACTTTC

v_gene: TRBV11-2
d_gene: TRBD1
j_gene: TRBJ1-3
abundance: many
CDR3aa: CASSLSGTASSGNTIYF
CDR3nt: TGTGCCAGCAGCTTATCGGGGACAGCCTCCTCTGGAAACACCATATATTTT

v_gene: TRBV7-9
d_gene: -
j_gene: TRBJ1-4
abundance: once
CDR3aa: CASSRTGTSLLANEKLFF
CDR3nt: TGTGCCAGCAGTCGTACCGGGACATCCCTCTTGGCTAATGAAAAACTGTTTTTT

v_gene: TRBV19
d_gene: -
j_gene: TRBJ1-5
abundance: many
CDR3aa: CASSIKGGSNQPQHF
CDR3nt: TGTGCCAGTAGTATCAAGGGGGGAAGCAATCAGCCCCAGCATTTT

v_gene: TRBV18
d_gene: TRBD1
j_gene: TRBJ2-7
abundance: many
CDR3aa: CASSPTAGTGSYEQYF
CDR3nt: TGTGCCAGCTCACCCACCGCCGGGACAGGGTCGTACGAGCAGTACTTC

v_gene: TRBV7-2
d_gene: -
j_gene: TRBJ1-5
abundance: few
CDR3aa: CASSQFGEPQHF
CDR3nt: TGTGCCAGCAGCCAGTTTGGGGAGCCCCAGCATTTT

v_gene: TRBV9
d_gene: TRBD2
j_gene: TRBJ2-3
abundance: -
CDR3aa: CASSVASGRDTQYF
CDR3nt: TGTGCCAGCAGCGTAGCCAGCGGGAGGGATACGCAGTATTTT

v_gene: TRBV6-1
d_gene: TRBD1
j_gene: TRBJ1-6
abundance: many
CDR3aa: CASSEGQAYNSPLHF
CDR3nt: TGTGCCAGCAGTGAGGGACAGGCCTATAATTCACCCCTCCACTTT

v_gene: TRBV20-1
d_gene: TRBD2
j_gene: TRBJ2-1
abundance: many
CDR3aa: CSASGLALYNEQFF
CDR3nt: TGCAGTGCTTCGGGACTAGCGCTCTACAATGAGCAGTTCTTC

v_gene: TRBV4-3
d_gene: -
j_gene: TRBJ2-3
abundance: many
CDR3aa: CASSQELGSDTQYF
CDR3nt: TGCGCCAGCAGCCAAGAGCTCGGGAGCGATACGCAGTATTTT

v_gene: TRBV24-1
d_gene: -
j_gene: TRBJ2-1
abundance: -
CDR3aa: CATSAHSRGTTSSYNEQFF
CDR3nt: TGTGCCACCAGTGCCCACTCTCGGGGGACAACCAGCTCCTACAATGAGCAGTTCTTC

v_gene: TRBV28
d_gene: TRBD1
j_gene: TRBJ2-7
abundance: many
CDR3aa: CATEGTGGSYEQYF
CDR3nt: TGTGCCACCGAGGGGACAGGGGGTTCCTACGAGCAGTACTTC

v_gene: TRBV7-6
d_gene: -
j_gene: TRBJ2-5
abundance: few
CDR3aa: CASSLDQGGTQYF
CDR3nt: TGTGCCAGCAGCTTAGATCAGGGAGGGACCCAGTACTTC

v_gene: TRBV7-2
d_gene: -
j_gene: TRBJ2-7
abundance: many
CDR3aa: CASSAASGSYEQYF
CDR3nt: TGTGCCAGCAGCGCGGCGTCGGGCTCCTACGAGCAGTACTTC

v_gene: TRBV10-3
d_gene: TRBD1
j_gene: TRBJ2-1
abundance: -
CDR3aa: CAISGQGANEQFF
CDR3nt: TGTGCCATCAGTGGTCAGGGGGCCAATGAGCAGTTCTTC

v_gene: TRBV12-3/TRBV12-4
d_gene: -
j_gene: TRBJ2-2
abundance: many
CDR3aa: CASSFGLLSTGELFF
CDR3nt: TGTGCCAGCAGTTTCGGACTCCTTAGCACCGGGGAGCTGTTTTTT

v_gene: TRBV9
d_gene: TRBD1
j_gene: TRBJ2-7
abundance: many
CDR3aa: CASNQGQSSYEQYF
CDR3nt: TGTGCCAGCAATCAGGGACAGAGCTCCTACGAGCAGTACTTC

v_gene: TRBV6-2/TRBV6-3
d_gene: -
j_gene: TRBJ2-3
abundance: many
CDR3aa: CASSSRGEFLGTDTQYF
CDR3nt: TGTGCCAGCAGTTCCAGGGGGGAGTTTCTAGGCACAGATACGCAGTATTTT

v_gene: TRBV28
d_gene: -
j_gene: TRBJ2-1
abundance: -
CDR3aa: CASSGYNNLAGFYNEQFF
CDR3nt: TGTGCCAGCAGTGGTTATAATAATTTGGCGGGATTCTACAATGAGCAGTTCTTC

v_gene: TRBV12-3/TRBV12-4
d_gene: TRBD2
j_gene: TRBJ2-3
abundance: many
CDR3aa: CASSFSGSSTDTQYF
CDR3nt: TGTGCCAGCAGTTTTAGCGGGTCGAGCACAGATACGCAGTATTTT

v_gene: TRBV7-9
d_gene: TRBD2
j_gene: TRBJ2-7
abundance: many
CDR3aa: CASSRSGGDYEQYF
CDR3nt: TGTGCCAGCAGCCGCTCGGGGGGAGACTACGAGCAGTACTTC

v_gene: TRBV6-1
d_gene: TRBD1
j_gene: TRBJ1-1
abundance: many
CDR3aa: CASTPGQAKTEAFF
CDR3nt: TGTGCCAGCACCCCGGGACAGGCTAAAACTGAAGCTTTCTTT

v_gene: TRBV5-6
d_gene: -
j_gene: TRBJ1-4
abundance: few
CDR3aa: CASSLDTGLNEKLFF
CDR3nt: TGTGCCAGCAGCTTGGACACAGGGCTAAATGAAAAACTGTTTTTT

v_gene: TRBV6-1
d_gene: -
j_gene: TRBJ2-7
abundance: many
CDR3aa: CASSMVPDLRYEQYF
CDR3nt: TGTGCCAGCAGTATGGTCCCCGACCTCCGCTACGAGCAGTACTTC